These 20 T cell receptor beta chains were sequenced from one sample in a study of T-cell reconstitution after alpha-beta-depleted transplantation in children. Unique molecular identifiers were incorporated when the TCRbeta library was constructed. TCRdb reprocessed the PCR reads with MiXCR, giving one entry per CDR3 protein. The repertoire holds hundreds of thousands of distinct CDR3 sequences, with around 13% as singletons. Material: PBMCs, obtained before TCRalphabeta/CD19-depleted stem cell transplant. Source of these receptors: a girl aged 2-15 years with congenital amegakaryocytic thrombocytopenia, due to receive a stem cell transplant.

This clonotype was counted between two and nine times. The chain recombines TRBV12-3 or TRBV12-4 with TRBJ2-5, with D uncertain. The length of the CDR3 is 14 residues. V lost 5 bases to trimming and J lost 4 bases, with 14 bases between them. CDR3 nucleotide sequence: TGTGCCAGCAGTAGAAACGGCCTGGGAGAGACCCAGTACTTC. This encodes CASSRNGLGETQYF.

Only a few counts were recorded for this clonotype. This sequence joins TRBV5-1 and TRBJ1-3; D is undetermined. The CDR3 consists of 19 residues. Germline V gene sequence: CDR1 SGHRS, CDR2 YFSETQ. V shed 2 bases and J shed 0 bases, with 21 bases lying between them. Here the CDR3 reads CASSLSVGGRHDSGNTIYF. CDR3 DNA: TGCGCCAGCAGCTTATCGGTCGGAGGGCGACACGACTCTGGAAACACCATATATTTT.

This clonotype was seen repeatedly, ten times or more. The CDR3 reads CSVSGGGLYNEQFF. In DNA form, the CDR3 reads TGCAGCGTTTCGGGGGGCGGGCTCTACAATGAGCAGTTCTTC. The chain combines TRBV29-1 with TRBJ2-1; D is possibly TRBD2 (7 bases). The CDR3 runs 14 residues. V was pared by 5 bases and J by 3 bases, with 14 bases between. Germline CDR1 and CDR2: SQVTM and ANQGSEA.

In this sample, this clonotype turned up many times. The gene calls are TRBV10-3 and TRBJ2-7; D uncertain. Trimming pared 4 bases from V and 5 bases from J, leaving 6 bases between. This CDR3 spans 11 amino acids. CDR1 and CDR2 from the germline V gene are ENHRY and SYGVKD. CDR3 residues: CAISVNNEQYF. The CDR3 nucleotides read TGTGCCATCAGTGTGAACAACGAGCAGTACTTC.

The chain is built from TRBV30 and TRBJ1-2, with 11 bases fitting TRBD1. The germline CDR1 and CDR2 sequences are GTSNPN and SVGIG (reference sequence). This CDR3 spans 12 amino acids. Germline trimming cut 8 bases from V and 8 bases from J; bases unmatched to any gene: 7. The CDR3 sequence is CAVLWTGGGYTF. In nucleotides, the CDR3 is TGTGCCGTCTTGTGGACAGGGGGCGGCTACACCTTC. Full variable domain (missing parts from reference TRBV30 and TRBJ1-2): SQTIHQWPATLVQPVGSPLSLECTVEGTSNPNLYWYRQAAGRGLQLLFYSVGIGQISSEVPQNLSASRPQDRQFILSSKKLLLSDSGFYLCAVLWTGGGYTFGSGTRLTVV.

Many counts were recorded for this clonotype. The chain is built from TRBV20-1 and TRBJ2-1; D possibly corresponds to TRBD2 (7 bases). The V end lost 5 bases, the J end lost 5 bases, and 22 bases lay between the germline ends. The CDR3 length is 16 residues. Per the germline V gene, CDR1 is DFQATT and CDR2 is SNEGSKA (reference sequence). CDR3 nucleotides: TGCAGTGCTCCGCACTCCGCGGGGGCATTAGACAATGAGCAGTTCTTC. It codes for CSAPHSAGALDNEQFF.

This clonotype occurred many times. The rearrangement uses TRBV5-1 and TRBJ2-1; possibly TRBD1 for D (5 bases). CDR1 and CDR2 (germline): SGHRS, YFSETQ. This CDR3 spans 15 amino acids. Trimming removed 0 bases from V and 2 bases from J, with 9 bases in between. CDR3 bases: TGCGCCAGCAGCTTGGCCTTGGACACCTACAATGAGCAGTTCTTC. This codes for CASSLALDTYNEQFF.

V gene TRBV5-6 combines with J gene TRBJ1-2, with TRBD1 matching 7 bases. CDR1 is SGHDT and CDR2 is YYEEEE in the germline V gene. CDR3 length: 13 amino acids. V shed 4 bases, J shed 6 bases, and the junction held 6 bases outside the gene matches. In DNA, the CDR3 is TGTGCCAGCAGCCATGACAGGGTGGATGGCTACACCTTC. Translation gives CASSHDRVDGYTF.

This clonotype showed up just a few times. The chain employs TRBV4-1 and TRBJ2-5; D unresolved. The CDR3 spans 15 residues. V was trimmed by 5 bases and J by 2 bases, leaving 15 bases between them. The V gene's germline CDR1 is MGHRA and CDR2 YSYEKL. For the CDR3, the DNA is TGCGCCAGCAGCAGGACGGACGGCGTTCAAGAGACCCAGTACTTC. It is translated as CASSRTDGVQETQYF.

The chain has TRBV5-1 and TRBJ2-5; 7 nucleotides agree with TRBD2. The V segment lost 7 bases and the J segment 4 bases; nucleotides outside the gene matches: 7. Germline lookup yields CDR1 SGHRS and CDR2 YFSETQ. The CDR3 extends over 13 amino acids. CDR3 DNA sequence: TGCGCCAGCGGGGCGGCGGGAGTAGAGACCCAGTACTTC. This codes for CASGAAGVETQYF.

CDR3 in DNA: TGCAGCGTTGAATATACCGGGGAGCTGTTTTTT. Residues: CSVEYTGELFF. The chain has TRBV29-1 and TRBJ2-2; D remains ambiguous. Germline V gene sequence: CDR1 SQVTM, CDR2 ANQGSEA. The CDR3 sequence is 11 residues long. V lost 2 bases and J 5 bases, leaving 3 bases between the germline ends.

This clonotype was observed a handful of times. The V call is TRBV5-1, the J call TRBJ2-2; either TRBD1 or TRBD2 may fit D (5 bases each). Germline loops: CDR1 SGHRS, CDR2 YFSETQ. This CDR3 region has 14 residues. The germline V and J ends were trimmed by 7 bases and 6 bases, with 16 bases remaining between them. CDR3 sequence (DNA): TGCGCCAGCGCGGCAGGGTCGGGACCCGGGGAGCTGTTTTTT. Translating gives CASAAGSGPGELFF.

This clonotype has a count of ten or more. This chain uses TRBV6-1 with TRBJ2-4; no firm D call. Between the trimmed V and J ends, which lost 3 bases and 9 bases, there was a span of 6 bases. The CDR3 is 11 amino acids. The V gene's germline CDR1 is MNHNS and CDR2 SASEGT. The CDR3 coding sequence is TGTGCCAGCAGTGAGAATGGCATTCAGTACTTC. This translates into CASSENGIQYF.

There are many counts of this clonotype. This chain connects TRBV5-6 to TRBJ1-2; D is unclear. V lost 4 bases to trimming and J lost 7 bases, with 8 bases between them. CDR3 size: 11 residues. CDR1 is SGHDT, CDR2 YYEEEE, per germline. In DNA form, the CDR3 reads TGTGCCAGCAGCCCGGGAGCTGGCTACACCTTC. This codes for CASSPGAGYTF.

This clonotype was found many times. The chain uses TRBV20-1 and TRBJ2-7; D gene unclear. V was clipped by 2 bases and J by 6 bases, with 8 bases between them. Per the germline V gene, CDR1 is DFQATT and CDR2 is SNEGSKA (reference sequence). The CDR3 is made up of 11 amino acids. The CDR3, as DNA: TGCAGTGCTAGAAGCCCAGGCGAGCAGTACTTC. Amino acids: CSARSPGEQYF.

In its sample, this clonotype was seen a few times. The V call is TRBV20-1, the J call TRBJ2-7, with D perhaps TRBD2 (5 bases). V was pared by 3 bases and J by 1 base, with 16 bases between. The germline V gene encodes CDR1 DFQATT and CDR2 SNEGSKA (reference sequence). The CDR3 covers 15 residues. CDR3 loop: CSASDLNEGSYEQYF. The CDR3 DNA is TGCAGTGCTAGTGACCTGAACGAGGGATCCTACGAGCAGTACTTC.

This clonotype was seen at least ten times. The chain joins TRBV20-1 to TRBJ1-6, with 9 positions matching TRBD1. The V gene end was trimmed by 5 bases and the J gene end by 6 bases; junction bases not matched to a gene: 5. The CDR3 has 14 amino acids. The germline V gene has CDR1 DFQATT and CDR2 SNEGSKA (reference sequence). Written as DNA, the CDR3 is TGCAGTGCTCGAAAGACAGGGGGTAATTCACCCCTCCACTTT. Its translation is CSARKTGGNSPLHF.

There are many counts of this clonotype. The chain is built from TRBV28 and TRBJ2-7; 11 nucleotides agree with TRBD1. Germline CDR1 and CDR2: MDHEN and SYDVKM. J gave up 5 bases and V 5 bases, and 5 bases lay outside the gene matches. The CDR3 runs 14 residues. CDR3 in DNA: TGTGCCAGCAGTCCCGGGACAGGGGGGAACGAGCAGTACTTC. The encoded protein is CASSPGTGGNEQYF.

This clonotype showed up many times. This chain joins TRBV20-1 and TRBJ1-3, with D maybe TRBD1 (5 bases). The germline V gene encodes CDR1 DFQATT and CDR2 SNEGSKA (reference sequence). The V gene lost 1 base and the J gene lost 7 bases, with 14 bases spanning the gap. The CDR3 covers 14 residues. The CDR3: CSARVAVRGNTIYF. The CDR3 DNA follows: TGCAGTGCTAGAGTTGCAGTTCGGGGGAACACCATATATTTT.

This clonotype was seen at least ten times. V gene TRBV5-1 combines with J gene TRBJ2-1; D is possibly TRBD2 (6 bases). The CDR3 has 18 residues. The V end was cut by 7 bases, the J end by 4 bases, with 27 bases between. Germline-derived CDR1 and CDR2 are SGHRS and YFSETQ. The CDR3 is CASSVPQASGTSYNEQFF. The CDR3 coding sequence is TGCGCCAGCTCCGTACCCCAAGCTTCCGGGACTTCGTACAATGAGCAGTTCTTC.